This T cell receptor (beta chain) was obtained from a study of blood T cell repertoires in COVID-19. V was pared by 2 bases and J by 2 bases, with 3 bases of the junction left unmatched. This CDR3 region has 14 residues. Germline V gives CDR1 MNHEY, CDR2 SVGAGI. Repertoires were generated with immunoSEQ multiplex PCR, while TCRdb's copy carries only in-frame clones and drops some. This table holds 97,000 or so clones, 70% to 85% found once. The source material was peripheral blood. The chain has TRBV6-5 and TRBJ2-7, with 7 bases lining up with TRBD1. The receptor was isolated from a man aged 60 to 69 with active or convalescent COVID-19. The CDR3 nucleotides read TGTGCCAGCAGTTACGGGCAGGGGGCCTACGAGCAGTACTTC. It codes for CASSYGQGAYEQYF.